A single sample is the source of the 2 T cell receptor beta chains below, sequenced in a study of CD8 T cells in Susac syndrome. The authors reverse transcribed roughly 0.5 to 1 ug RNA with random hexamers. MiXCR, applied by TCRdb to the immunoSEQ multiplex PCR reads, yields one record per CDR3 protein. The sample consists of about 160,000 distinct CDR3 sequences, about 92% of them appearing once. Sequencing was done on a sample of CD4+ T cells from PBMCs. The receptors come from a human donor in good health.

J is TRBJ2-2 and V is TRBV20-1, with no clear D. The CDR3 loop spans 14 amino acids. Trimming shortened V by 3 bases and J by 7 bases, and 15 bases separated the two germline ends. Germline CDR1 reads DFQATT; CDR2 reads SNEGSKA (reference sequence). The CDR3 reads CSARQALLDGELFF. CDR3 bases: TGCAGTGCTAGGCAGGCCCTGCTGGACGGGGAGCTGTTTTTT.

In DNA, the CDR3 is TGCGCCAGCAGCCTAGGGGGAAGAACAGATACGCAGTATTTT. Translated, it gives CASSLGGRTDTQYF. The chain uses TRBV4-1 and TRBJ2-3; maybe TRBD1 (6 bases). This CDR3 comprises 14 residues. The V and J ends lost 4 bases and 3 bases respectively, with 11 bases between them. The V gene's germline CDR1 is MGHRA and CDR2 YSYEKL.